What follows is one T cell receptor (beta chain) and its context. These data come from a study of blood T cell repertoires in COVID-19. As for the study in general: Material from acute and convalescent COVID-19 was sourced from the United States, Italy and Spain. T cells, B-cell-depleted T cells, or PBMCs supplied cDNA or gDNA.

The V and J ends lost 4 bases and 5 bases, in that order; junction bases with no gene match: 6. Germline CDR1 is SGHKS and CDR2 is YYEKEE (reference sequence). The CDR3 runs 15 residues. Original processing methods: Reference gene primer amplification gave estimated nucleated cell counts. Assay used: immunoSEQ multiplex PCR; TCRdb lists only in-frame clones, some missing. The DNA was the basis for D and trimming; V, J and clone size are from that table. The sample has 160,000 or so clones, about four fifths seen once. The chain is built from TRBV5-5 and TRBJ2-5; TRBD1 agrees at 12 bases. The TCR was taken from an elderly woman with acute or convalescent COVID-19. The sequenced sample was peripheral blood. The CDR3 DNA is TGTGCCAGCAGCCTAGGGACAGGGGGCAGGGAGACCCAGTACTTC. Encoded protein: CASSLGTGGRETQYF.